One sample yielded the 27 T cell receptor beta chains listed below, sequenced in a study of blood T cell repertoires in COVID-19. TCRdb's table, derived via immunoSEQ multiplex PCR, lists solely in-frame clones and lacks some. The sample has approximately 400,000 clones; roughly 91% are singletons. Source material: PBMCs or T cells enriched from blood (not recorded which). These receptors were obtained from a woman aged 18-35 years who had recovered from COVID-19.

Concerning this clone: Other DNA variants within this sample encode the same CDR3. This chain connects TRBV19 to TRBJ2-7; 8 positions match TRBD1. Germline V gene data show CDR1 as LNHDA and CDR2 as SQIVND (reference sequence). The CDR3 spans 12 residues. The trim removed 6 bases at V and 2 bases at J, leaving 0 bases unmatched. The CDR3 sequence: CASRDRAYEQYF. The CDR3 DNA is TGTGCCAGTAGGGACAGGGCCTACGAGCAGTACTTC.

The J gene is TRBJ2-3, the V gene TRBV4-3; the match to TRBD2 covers 8 bases. The CDR3 consists of 17 residues. J gave up 2 bases and V 0 bases, and 7 bases lay outside the gene matches. Germline V gene sequence: CDR1 LGHNA, CDR2 YSLEER. The DNA of the CDR3 is TGCGCCAGCAGCCAAGATATCCAGCGGGGGCACACAGATACGCAGTATTTT. It specifies CASSQDIQRGHTDTQYF.

The chain carries TRBV11-2 and TRBJ1-1, with D possibly matching TRBD1 (5 bases). Germline CDR1 is SGHAT and CDR2 is FQNNGV. V was clipped by 1 base and J by 4 bases, with 13 bases between them. This CDR3 has 15 residues. CDR3 region: CASSLGGGWGTEAFF. DNA of the CDR3: TGTGCCAGCAGCTTAGGTGGGGGGTGGGGCACTGAAGCTTTCTTT. Variable domain in full (rest from reference TRBV11-2 and TRBJ1-1): EAGVAQSPRYKIIEKRQSVAFWCNPISGHATLYWYQQILGQGPKLLIQFQNNGVVDDSQLPKDRFSAERLKGVDSTLKIQPAKLEDSAVYLCASSLGGGWGTEAFFGQGTRLTVV.

This chain joins TRBV14 and TRBJ1-2; unclear D gene. Trimming removed 2 bases from V and 7 bases from J, with 11 bases in between. Germline values: CDR1 SGHDN, CDR2 FVKESK. CDR3 size: 13 residues. The CDR3, as DNA: TGTGCCAGCAGCCAATTGTCCGAGGGTGGCTACACCTTC. This gives the protein CASSQLSEGGYTF.

The DNA of the CDR3 is TGCGCCAGCAGCCAGGGATACAGCGGGGAATCAGGAGTTGGAAACACCATATATTTT. Translation: CASSQGYSGESGVGNTIYF. The chain combines TRBV4-3 with TRBJ1-3; no clear D. Germline V gene data show CDR1 as LGHNA and CDR2 as YSLEER. V lost 3 bases and J 3 bases, leaving 24 bases between the germline ends. The CDR3 loop spans 19 amino acids.

The CDR3 protein is CASSLDRIPYNQPQHF. The CDR3 DNA reads as TGTGCCAGCAGTCTGGACAGGATCCCTTACAATCAGCCCCAGCATTTT. V and J are TRBV28 and TRBJ1-5; 7 bases are a match to TRBD1. The V gene end was trimmed by 5 bases and the J gene end by 3 bases; junction bases not matched to a gene: 10. Germline V gene sequence: CDR1 MDHEN, CDR2 SYDVKM. The CDR3 has 16 residues.

The chain couples TRBV6-5 to TRBJ1-2; 7 positions match TRBD1. CDR3 length: 13 amino acids. Per the germline V gene, CDR1 is MNHEY and CDR2 is SVGAGI. J lost 4 bases, V lost 7 bases, and 6 bases had no gene match. This CDR3 reads CASILRQGYGYTF. The DNA of the CDR3 is TGTGCCAGCATCCTCAGACAGGGCTATGGCTACACCTTC.

The CDR3: CASSLETGAGANVLTF. The CDR3, as DNA: TGCGCCAGCAGCTTGGAAACAGGGGCTGGGGCCAACGTCCTGACTTTC. The chain carries TRBV5-1 and TRBJ2-6; 7 nucleotides agree with TRBD1. Germline V gives CDR1 SGHRS, CDR2 YFSETQ. Unmatched junction bases numbered 2, after V lost 0 bases and J lost 2 bases. This CDR3 region has 16 residues.

The chain is built from TRBV27 and TRBJ1-2; 8 nucleotides align to TRBD1. The V gene end was trimmed by 3 bases and the J gene end by 4 bases; junction bases not matched to a gene: 4. This CDR3 is 14 amino acids long. Germline V CDR1 and CDR2: MNHEY, SMNVEV (reference sequence). The CDR3 spells CASSFQGAVYGYTF. CDR3 nucleotides: TGTGCCAGCAGTTTCCAGGGGGCAGTCTATGGCTACACCTTC.

V gene TRBV10-3 combines with J gene TRBJ1-1, with 7 bases that match TRBD1. The J segment lost 0 bases and the V segment lost 5 bases, leaving 3 bases of the junction unmatched. The CDR3 length is 14 residues. Germline-derived CDR1 and CDR2 are ENHRY and SYGVKD. CDR3 nucleotides: TGTGCCATCAGTCGGGACAGTTTGAACACTGAAGCTTTCTTT. Protein: CAISRDSLNTEAFF.

There are a few counts of this clone. This CDR3 reads CSALMGGDQPQHF. CDR3 coding DNA: TGCAGCGCCCTTATGGGGGGAGATCAGCCCCAGCATTTT. The rearrangement links TRBV29-1 to TRBJ1-5, with D possibly matching TRBD1 (5 bases). Trimming pared 7 bases from V and 5 bases from J, leaving 15 bases between. The CDR3 has 13 amino acids. Per the germline V gene, CDR1 is SQVTM and CDR2 is ANQGSEA.

The chain links TRBV11-2 to TRBJ1-1; the D is unclear. The CDR3 contains 13 residues. Germline V gives CDR1 SGHAT, CDR2 FQNNGV. V was trimmed by 3 bases and J by 1 base, leaving 6 bases between them. The CDR3 here is CASSFGENTEAFF. In DNA, the CDR3 is TGTGCCAGCAGCTTCGGGGAGAACACTGAAGCTTTCTTT.

For the CDR3, the DNA is TGTGCCAGCAGCCAAGATCCAGGAGGTAGCGGGTTAAACAATGAGCAGTTCTTC. Amino acids: CASSQDPGGSGLNNEQFF. This sequence joins TRBV3-1 (or the pseudogene TRBV3-2) and TRBJ2-1; the match to TRBD2 covers 7 bases. The CDR3 has 18 amino acids. Per germline, CDR1 LGHDT and CDR2 YNNKEL (reference sequence). Losses at the gene ends were 0 bases for V and 5 bases for J; bases not matched to a gene: 13.

This chain links TRBV4-2 with TRBJ1-2; D is possibly TRBD1 (5 bases). There are 13 residues in the CDR3. Germline-derived CDR1 and CDR2 are LGHNA and YNFKEQ. The germline V and J ends were trimmed by 1 base and 4 bases, with 7 bases remaining between them. The CDR3 region is CASSQAGVYGYTF. CDR3 DNA sequence: TGTGCCAGCAGCCAAGCGGGGGTCTATGGCTACACCTTC.

This clone has a single count. The chain uses TRBV7-2 and TRBJ2-7; D is possibly TRBD1 (5 bases). Germline assignment: CDR1 SGHTA and CDR2 FQGNSA. The CDR3 length is 14 residues. The V and J ends lost 5 bases and 0 bases respectively, with 11 bases between them. CDR3 loop: CASSATRASYEQYF. In DNA, the CDR3 is TGTGCCAGCAGCGCCACCAGGGCCTCCTACGAGCAGTACTTC.

The rearrangement links TRBV10-3 to TRBJ2-3; D gene ambiguous. The CDR3 consists of 15 residues. The ends were cut back, 1 base at V and 0 bases at J, with 8 bases in the middle. The germline V gene encodes CDR1 ENHRY and CDR2 SYGVKD. CDR3 loop: CAISELPSSTDTQYF. The CDR3 DNA is TGTGCCATCAGTGAGTTGCCTAGTAGCACAGATACGCAGTATTTT.

The CDR3 region is CATSRERVGPNEQYF. The CDR3 nucleotides read TGTGCCACCAGCAGAGAAAGGGTGGGGCCTAACGAGCAGTACTTC. J is TRBJ2-7 and V is TRBV15; perhaps TRBD1 as D (5 bases). V dropped 0 bases and J dropped 5 bases, with 14 bases sitting between them. CDR3 size: 15 residues. Germline V gene lookup returns CDR1 LNHNV and CDR2 YYDKDF (reference sequence).

CDR3 amino acids: CAWNDWSTEAFF. As DNA, the CDR3 is TGTGCCTGGAATGATTGGAGCACTGAAGCTTTCTTT. The chain joins TRBV30 to TRBJ1-1, with D uncertain. The V gene's germline CDR1 is GTSNPN and CDR2 SVGIG (reference sequence). Trimming pared 4 bases from V and 4 bases from J, leaving 10 bases between. This CDR3 is built from 12 residues.

The CDR3 bases are TGTGCCAGCAGCCGACCGGGACAGGGGGCCCGGACAGGCCTCCACTTT. It encodes CASSRPGQGARTGLHF. V usage is TRBV3-1 (or the pseudogene TRBV3-2) and J usage is TRBJ1-6; 12 nucleotides line up with TRBD1. Trimming at V came to 4 bases and at J to 15 bases, leaving 13 bases not matched to a gene. The CDR3 contains 16 residues. CDR1 and CDR2 (germline): LGHDT, YNNKEL (reference sequence).

This clone was seen only once. The CDR3 region has the DNA TGTGCCAGCAGTGAAGGGGAGACTGAAGCTTTCTTT. Its translation is CASSEGETEAFF. J is TRBJ1-1 and V is TRBV2; D is ambiguous. The CDR3 is made up of 12 amino acids. The V and J ends lost 1 base and 5 bases respectively, with 5 bases between them. Germline V gene sequence: CDR1 SNHLY, CDR2 FYNNEI. The variable domain in full, completed from reference TRBV2 and TRBJ1-1, reads EPEVTQTPSHQVTQMGQEVILRCVPISNHLYFYWYRQILGQKVEFLVSFYNNEISEKSEIFDDQFSVERPDGSNFTLKIRSTKLEDSAMYFCASSEGETEAFFGQGTRLTVV.

The chain uses TRBV28 and TRBJ2-5; D perhaps matches TRBD1 (6 bases). Between the trimmed V and J ends, which lost 4 bases and 5 bases, there was a span of 11 bases. The CDR3 sequence is 13 residues long. Looked up from germline, CDR1 is MDHEN and CDR2 is SYDVKM. CDR3 DNA sequence: TGTGCCAGCAGTTCCGGGACAAAGGAGACCCAGTACTTC. Translating it yields CASSSGTKETQYF.

The chain links TRBV18 to TRBJ1-5; no clear D. CDR3 length: 13 residues. V was shortened by 2 bases and J by 3 bases, with 5 bases between the two germline ends. Germline CDR1 reads KGHSH; CDR2 reads LQKENI. As DNA, the CDR3 is TGTGCCAGCTCACCAGGGCACAATCAGCCCCAGCATTTT. Its translation is CASSPGHNQPQHF.

In nucleotides, the CDR3 is TGTGCCAGCAGCTTAGTAGGGAGCGAAGCTTTCTTT. Amino acids: CASSLVGSEAFF. J is TRBJ1-1 and V is TRBV11-2; D remains unclear. Trimming cost V 1 base and J 8 bases, with 8 bases left between them. The CDR3 consists of 12 residues. The V gene's germline CDR1 is SGHAT and CDR2 FQNNGV.

The chain is built from TRBV7-9 and TRBJ2-7; D gene uncertain. Trimming pared 2 bases from V and 4 bases from J, leaving 6 bases between. Germline lookup yields CDR1 SEHNR and CDR2 FQNEAQ (reference sequence). The CDR3 contains 12 residues. DNA of the CDR3: TGTGCCAGCAGCTTATCACAGTACGAGCAGTACTTC. Its translation is CASSLSQYEQYF.

The chain employs TRBV7-3 and TRBJ1-1, with D possibly matching TRBD1 (5 bases). Trimming took 6 bases from V and 2 from J, leaving 19 bases between them. CDR1 and CDR2 from the germline V gene are SGHTA and FQGTGA. The CDR3 runs 16 residues. The CDR3 DNA follows: TGTGCCAGCAGACCCGACGCGGGGGGACGAAACACTGAAGCTTTCTTT. This gives the protein CASRPDAGGRNTEAFF.

The chain has TRBV3-1 (or the pseudogene TRBV3-2) and TRBJ2-3; a weak D match, TRBD1 (6 bases). This CDR3 has 14 amino acids. Trimming removed 4 bases at V and 4 bases at J, with 12 bases between. Germline values: CDR1 LGHDT, CDR2 YNNKEL (reference sequence). CDR3 in DNA: TGTGCCAGCAGCCTAAACAGGGTTCCAGATACGCAGTATTTT. Its translation: CASSLNRVPDTQYF.

The chain uses TRBV5-1 and TRBJ2-7; TRBD1 agrees at 7 bases. CDR3 length: 14 residues. CDR1 is SGHRS, CDR2 YFSETQ, per germline. The trim removed 0 bases at V and 3 bases at J, leaving 3 bases unmatched. For the CDR3, the DNA is TGCGCCAGCAGCTTGGCGGGACAGAACTACGAGCAGTACTTC. Its translation: CASSLAGQNYEQYF.